The rows below give T cell receptor beta chains drawn from one sample of a study of blood T cell repertoires in COVID-19. The protocol was immunoSEQ multiplex PCR, while the TCRdb copy is restricted to in-frame clones and leaves out a portion. This sample has 75,000 to 95,000 clones, with 85% to 95% found just once. Sequencing input: peripheral blood. These TCRs come from a man aged 60 to 75 with acute or convalescent COVID-19. Both conserved end residues are part of each CDR3. D genes are given only for firm matches. Clone size appears in some rows only: once, few, many, or a class for an expanded clone.

abundance: once
d_gene: NA
j_gene: TRBJ1-1
v_gene: TRBV19
CDR3aa: CASRPNGGSNTEAFF
CDR3nt: TGTGCCAGTAGGCCAAACGGGGGATCGAACACTGAAGCTTTCTTT

abundance: NA
d_gene: TRBD2
j_gene: TRBJ2-1
v_gene: TRBV19
CDR3aa: CATRPLAGGPGNEQFF
CDR3nt: TGTGCCACCCGACCTCTAGCGGGAGGGCCGGGGAATGAGCAGTTCTTC

abundance: once
d_gene: TRBD1
j_gene: TRBJ1-5
v_gene: TRBV29-1
CDR3aa: CSVPPNHLDRTSSNQPQHF
CDR3nt: TGCAGCGTTCCCCCAAATCACTTGGACAGGACATCTAGCAATCAGCCCCAGCATTTT

abundance: NA
d_gene: NA
j_gene: TRBJ1-3
v_gene: TRBV7-6
CDR3aa: CASSSQRNTIYF
CDR3nt: TGTGCCAGCAGCTCGCAGAGAAACACCATATATTTT

abundance: NA
d_gene: NA
j_gene: TRBJ1-2
v_gene: TRBV28
CDR3aa: CATGGYTF
CDR3nt: TGTGCCACGGGGGGCTACACCTTC

abundance: once
d_gene: NA
j_gene: TRBJ1-5
v_gene: TRBV15
CDR3aa: CATTQLHDQPQHF
CDR3nt: TGTGCCACCACACAGCTCCATGATCAGCCCCAGCATTTT

abundance: NA
d_gene: TRBD2
j_gene: TRBJ2-1
v_gene: TRBV14
CDR3aa: CASSQDRGGRGSNEQFF
CDR3nt: TGTGCCAGCAGCCAAGATAGAGGCGGGAGGGGCAGCAATGAGCAGTTCTTC

abundance: NA
d_gene: NA
j_gene: TRBJ2-5
v_gene: TRBV6-2/TRBV6-3
CDR3aa: CASSPTVQGTQYF
CDR3nt: TGTGCCAGCAGCCCTACAGTCCAAGGAACCCAGTACTTC

abundance: NA
d_gene: TRBD1
j_gene: TRBJ1-6
v_gene: TRBV9
CDR3aa: CASRAGTGNNSPLHF
CDR3nt: TGTGCCAGCAGAGCCGGGACAGGGAATAATTCACCCCTCCACTTT

abundance: NA
d_gene: TRBD1
j_gene: TRBJ1-1
v_gene: TRBV28
CDR3aa: CASSFRGLNTEAFF
CDR3nt: TGTGCCAGCAGTTTTAGGGGGCTGAACACTGAAGCTTTCTTT

abundance: NA
d_gene: NA
j_gene: TRBJ2-1
v_gene: TRBV14
CDR3aa: CASSQYKASGEQFF
CDR3nt: TGTGCCAGCAGCCAATACAAGGCCAGCGGTGAGCAGTTCTTC

abundance: once
d_gene: TRBD2
j_gene: TRBJ2-3
v_gene: TRBV10-3
CDR3aa: CAISGYTSGATDTQYF
CDR3nt: TGTGCCATCAGTGGGTATACTAGCGGTGCTACAGATACGCAGTATTTT

abundance: NA
d_gene: NA
j_gene: TRBJ1-5
v_gene: TRBV4-1
CDR3aa: CASSQEGGGISQPQHF
CDR3nt: TGCGCCAGCAGCCAAGAAGGGGGGGGGATCAGTCAGCCCCAGCATTTT

abundance: NA
d_gene: TRBD1
j_gene: TRBJ1-1
v_gene: TRBV23-1
CDR3aa: CASSQQGALRAFF
CDR3nt: TGCGCCAGCAGTCAACAGGGGGCGCTTAGAGCTTTCTTT

abundance: NA
d_gene: TRBD2
j_gene: TRBJ2-3
v_gene: TRBV30
CDR3aa: CAWSVRTSGTDTQYF
CDR3nt: TGTGCCTGGAGTGTCCGGACTAGCGGGACAGATACGCAGTATTTT

abundance: once
d_gene: NA
j_gene: TRBJ2-2
v_gene: TRBV27
CDR3aa: CASSLNRVLTGELFF
CDR3nt: TGTGCCAGCAGTTTAAATCGGGTCCTCACCGGGGAGCTGTTTTTT

abundance: once
d_gene: NA
j_gene: TRBJ2-5
v_gene: TRBV9
CDR3aa: CASSVGGWGEETQYF
CDR3nt: TGTGCCAGCAGCGTAGGTGGGTGGGGAGAGGAGACCCAGTACTTC

abundance: NA
d_gene: NA
j_gene: TRBJ1-6
v_gene: TRBV27
CDR3aa: CASSLFPYNSPLHF
CDR3nt: TGTGCCAGCAGCCTATTCCCATATAATTCACCCCTCCACTTT

abundance: NA
d_gene: TRBD1
j_gene: TRBJ2-5
v_gene: TRBV7-2
CDR3aa: CASSPFPGQGYSETQYF
CDR3nt: TGTGCCAGCAGCCCATTCCCGGGACAGGGATATTCGGAGACCCAGTACTTC

abundance: NA
d_gene: TRBD2
j_gene: TRBJ2-5
v_gene: TRBV28
CDR3aa: CASSLSLAGGQETQYF
CDR3nt: TGTGCCAGCAGTTTATCGTTAGCGGGAGGGCAAGAGACCCAGTACTTC

abundance: once
d_gene: NA
j_gene: TRBJ1-5
v_gene: TRBV19
CDR3aa: CASSIFRTVSNQPQHF
CDR3nt: TGTGCCAGTAGTATTTTTCGGACAGTTAGCAATCAGCCCCAGCATTTT

abundance: NA
d_gene: TRBD2
j_gene: TRBJ2-3
v_gene: TRBV2
CDR3aa: CASRSSTSLAKGTDTQYF
CDR3nt: TGTGCCAGCCGGTCCTCAACTTCACTAGCGAAAGGCACAGATACGCAGTATTTT

abundance: NA
d_gene: NA
j_gene: TRBJ1-6
v_gene: TRBV27
CDR3aa: CASSLGQGNSPLHF
CDR3nt: TGTGCCAGCAGTTTAGGGCAGGGAAATTCACCCCTCCACTTT

abundance: NA
d_gene: NA
j_gene: TRBJ2-7
v_gene: TRBV9
CDR3aa: CASSVDGSSLYEQYF
CDR3nt: TGTGCCAGCAGCGTAGATGGGTCTAGCTTGTACGAGCAGTACTTC

abundance: NA
d_gene: NA
j_gene: TRBJ2-1
v_gene: TRBV11-2
CDR3aa: CASSLAGGDHNEQFF
CDR3nt: TGTGCCAGCAGCTTAGCTGGCGGGGACCACAATGAGCAGTTCTTC

abundance: NA
d_gene: NA
j_gene: TRBJ2-5
v_gene: TRBV5-5
CDR3aa: CASSFLQESQETQYF
CDR3nt: TGTGCCAGCAGCTTCTTACAGGAGTCTCAAGAGACCCAGTACTTC

abundance: NA
d_gene: NA
j_gene: TRBJ2-7
v_gene: TRBV21-1
CDR3aa: CASSPKPKGDRAIPSSYEQYF
CDR3nt: TGTGCCAGCAGCCCAAAACCGAAGGGGGACAGGGCTATCCCGAGCTCCTACGAGCAGTACTTC

abundance: once
d_gene: TRBD1
j_gene: TRBJ2-5
v_gene: TRBV18
CDR3aa: CASSPVQGGFETQYF
CDR3nt: TGTGCCAGCTCACCCGTACAGGGGGGTTTTGAGACCCAGTACTTC

abundance: NA
d_gene: NA
j_gene: TRBJ2-1
v_gene: TRBV6-5
CDR3aa: CASSSGDEQFF
CDR3nt: TGTGCCAGCAGTTCAGGGGATGAGCAGTTCTTC

abundance: NA
d_gene: NA
j_gene: TRBJ2-1
v_gene: TRBV21-1
CDR3aa: CASSKVAGGSSSYNEQFF
CDR3nt: NA

abundance: NA
d_gene: NA
j_gene: TRBJ1-2
v_gene: TRBV5-6
CDR3aa: CASSFRGQDIYGYTF
CDR3nt: TGTGCCAGCAGCTTCCGGGGTCAAGACATCTATGGCTACACCTTC

abundance: NA
d_gene: NA
j_gene: TRBJ2-1
v_gene: TRBV27
CDR3aa: CASSLGQGPYNEQFF
CDR3nt: TGTGCCAGCAGTTTAGGTCAGGGGCCCTACAATGAGCAGTTCTTC

abundance: NA
d_gene: NA
j_gene: TRBJ2-1
v_gene: TRBV18
CDR3aa: CASSGDFASYNEQFF
CDR3nt: TGTGCCAGCTCCGGGGACTTCGCATCCTACAATGAGCAGTTCTTC

abundance: NA
d_gene: TRBD2
j_gene: TRBJ2-7
v_gene: TRBV4-2
CDR3aa: CASSQEAGGTDEQYF
CDR3nt: TGTGCCAGCAGCCAAGAAGCGGGAGGTACGGACGAGCAGTACTTC

abundance: NA
d_gene: NA
j_gene: TRBJ1-1
v_gene: TRBV12-3/TRBV12-4
CDR3aa: CASRWTASTEAFF
CDR3nt: TGTGCCAGCAGGTGGACAGCCAGCACTGAAGCTTTCTTT

abundance: once
d_gene: NA
j_gene: TRBJ2-1
v_gene: TRBV2
CDR3aa: CASSEAGRQYSNEQFF
CDR3nt: TGTGCCAGCAGTGAAGCAGGGAGGCAATATTCCAATGAGCAGTTCTTC

abundance: NA
d_gene: NA
j_gene: TRBJ1-2
v_gene: TRBV6-6
CDR3aa: CASSQDGEDGYTF
CDR3nt: TGTGCCAGCAGCCAAGACGGGGAAGATGGCTACACCTTC

abundance: once
d_gene: TRBD1
j_gene: TRBJ1-2
v_gene: TRBV6-5
CDR3aa: CASRMGQGIYGYTF
CDR3nt: TGTGCCAGCAGGATGGGACAGGGTATTTATGGCTACACCTTC

abundance: NA
d_gene: NA
j_gene: TRBJ1-1
v_gene: TRBV27
CDR3aa: CATAGNTEAFF
CDR3nt: TGTGCCACCGCAGGGAACACTGAAGCTTTCTTT